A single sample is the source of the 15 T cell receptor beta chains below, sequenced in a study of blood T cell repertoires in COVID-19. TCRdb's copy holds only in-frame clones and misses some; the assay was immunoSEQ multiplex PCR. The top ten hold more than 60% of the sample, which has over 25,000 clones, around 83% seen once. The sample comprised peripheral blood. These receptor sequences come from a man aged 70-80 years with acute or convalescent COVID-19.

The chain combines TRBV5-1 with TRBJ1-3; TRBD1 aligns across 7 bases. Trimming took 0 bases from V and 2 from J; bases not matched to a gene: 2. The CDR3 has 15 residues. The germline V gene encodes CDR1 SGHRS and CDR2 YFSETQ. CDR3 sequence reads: CASSLEGAAGNTIYF. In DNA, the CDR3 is TGCGCCAGCAGCTTGGAGGGGGCAGCTGGAAACACCATATATTTT.

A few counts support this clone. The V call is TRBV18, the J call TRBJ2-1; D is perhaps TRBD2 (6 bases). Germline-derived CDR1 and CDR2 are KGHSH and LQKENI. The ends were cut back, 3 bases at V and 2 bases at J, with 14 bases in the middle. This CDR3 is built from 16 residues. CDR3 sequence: CASSPLSAGTYNEQFF. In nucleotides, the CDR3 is TGTGCCAGCTCACCGCTATCTGCGGGGACCTACAATGAGCAGTTCTTC.

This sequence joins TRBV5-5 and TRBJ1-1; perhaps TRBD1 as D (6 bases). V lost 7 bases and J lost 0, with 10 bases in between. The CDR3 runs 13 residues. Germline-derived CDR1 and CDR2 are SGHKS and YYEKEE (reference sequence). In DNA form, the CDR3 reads TGTGCCAGCCTATGGACAGTGAACACTGAAGCTTTCTTT. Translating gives CASLWTVNTEAFF.

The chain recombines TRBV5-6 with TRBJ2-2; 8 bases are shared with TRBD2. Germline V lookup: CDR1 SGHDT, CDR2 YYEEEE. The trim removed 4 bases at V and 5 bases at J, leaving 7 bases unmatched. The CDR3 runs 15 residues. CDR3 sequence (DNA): TGTGCCAGCAGCCTCCAACGGGAGGGGACCGGGGAGCTGTTTTTT. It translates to CASSLQREGTGELFF.

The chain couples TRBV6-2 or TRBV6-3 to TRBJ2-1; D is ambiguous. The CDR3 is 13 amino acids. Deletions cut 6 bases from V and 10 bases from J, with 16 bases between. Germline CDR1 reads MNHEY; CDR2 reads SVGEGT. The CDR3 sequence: CASRYLDSLEQFF. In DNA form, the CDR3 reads TGTGCCAGCAGGTACCTAGACTCCCTCGAGCAGTTCTTC.

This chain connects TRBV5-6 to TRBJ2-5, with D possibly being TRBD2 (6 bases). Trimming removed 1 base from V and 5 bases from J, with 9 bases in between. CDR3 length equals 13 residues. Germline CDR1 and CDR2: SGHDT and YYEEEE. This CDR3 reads CASSLPGAETQYF. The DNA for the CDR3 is TGTGCCAGCAGCTTGCCGGGAGCCGAGACCCAGTACTTC.

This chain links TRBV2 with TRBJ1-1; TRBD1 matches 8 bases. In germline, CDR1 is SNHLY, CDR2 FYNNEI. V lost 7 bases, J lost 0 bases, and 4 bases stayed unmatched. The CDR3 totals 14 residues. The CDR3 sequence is CASTETGVNTEAFF. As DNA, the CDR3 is TGTGCCAGCACCGAGACAGGGGTGAACACTGAAGCTTTCTTT. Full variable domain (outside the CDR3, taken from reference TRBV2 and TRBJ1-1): EPEVTQTPSHQVTQMGQEVILRCVPISNHLYFYWYRQILGQKVEFLVSFYNNEISEKSEIFDDQFSVERPDGSNFTLKIRSTKLEDSAMYFCASTETGVNTEAFFGQGTRLTVV.

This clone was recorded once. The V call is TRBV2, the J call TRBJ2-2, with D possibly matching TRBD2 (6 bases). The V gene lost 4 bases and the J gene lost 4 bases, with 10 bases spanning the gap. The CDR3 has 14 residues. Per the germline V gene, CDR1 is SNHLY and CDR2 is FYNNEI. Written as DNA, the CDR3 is TGTGCCAGCAGTGTGGTAGCGGCCACCGGGGAGCTGTTTTTT. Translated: CASSVVAATGELFF.

The CDR3 loop is CASSYPGQGPIGEKLFF. The CDR3, as DNA: TGTGCCAGCAGTTACCCCGGACAGGGACCAATTGGAGAAAAACTGTTTTTT. The chain employs TRBV6-2 or TRBV6-3 and TRBJ1-4; 8 nucleotides match TRBD1. The CDR3 consists of 17 residues. The junction had 13 bases not matched to a gene; V was cut back by 2 bases and J by 8 bases. Germline CDR1 is MNHEY and CDR2 is SVGEGT.

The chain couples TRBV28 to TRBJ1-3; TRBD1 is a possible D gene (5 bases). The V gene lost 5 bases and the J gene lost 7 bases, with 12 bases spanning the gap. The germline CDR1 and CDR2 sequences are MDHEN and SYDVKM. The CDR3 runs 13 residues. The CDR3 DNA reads TGTGCCAGCAGTGTCGACAGAGCTAACACCATATATTTT. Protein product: CASSVDRANTIYF.

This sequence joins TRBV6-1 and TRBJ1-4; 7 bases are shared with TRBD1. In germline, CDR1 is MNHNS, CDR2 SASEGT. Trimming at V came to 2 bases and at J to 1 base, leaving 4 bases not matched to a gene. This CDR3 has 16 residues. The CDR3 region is CASSEPWTGTNEKLFF. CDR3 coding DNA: TGTGCCAGCAGTGAACCGTGGACAGGAACTAATGAAAAACTGTTTTTT.

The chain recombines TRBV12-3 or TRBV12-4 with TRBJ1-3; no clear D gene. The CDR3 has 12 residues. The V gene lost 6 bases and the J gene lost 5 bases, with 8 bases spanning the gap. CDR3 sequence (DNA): TGTGCCAGCAGCCAGACAAGAAACACCATATATTTT. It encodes CASSQTRNTIYF.

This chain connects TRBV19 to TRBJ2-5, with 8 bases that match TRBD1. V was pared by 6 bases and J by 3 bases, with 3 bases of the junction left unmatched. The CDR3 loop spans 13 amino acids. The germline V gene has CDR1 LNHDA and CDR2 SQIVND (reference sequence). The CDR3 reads CASSRGREETQYF. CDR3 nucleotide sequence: TGTGCCAGTAGCAGGGGGCGGGAAGAGACCCAGTACTTC.

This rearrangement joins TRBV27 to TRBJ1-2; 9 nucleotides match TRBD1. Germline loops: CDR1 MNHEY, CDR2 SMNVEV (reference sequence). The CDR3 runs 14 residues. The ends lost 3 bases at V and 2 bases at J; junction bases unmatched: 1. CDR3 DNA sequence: TGTGCCAGCAGTTTCGGACAGGGGAACTATGGCTACACCTTC. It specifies CASSFGQGNYGYTF.

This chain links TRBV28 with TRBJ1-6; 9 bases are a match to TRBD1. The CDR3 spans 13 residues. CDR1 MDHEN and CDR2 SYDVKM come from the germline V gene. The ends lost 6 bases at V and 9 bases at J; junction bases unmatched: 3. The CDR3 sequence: CASRGQGGSPLHF. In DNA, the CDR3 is TGTGCCAGCAGGGGACAGGGAGGTTCACCCCTCCACTTT.